These 30 T cell receptor beta chains were all obtained from the same sample, sequenced in a study of PD-L1 blockade in urothelial cancer. Profiling relied on immunoSEQ multiplex PCR, and the TCRdb table lists in-frame clones only, not all of them. The table shows some 40,000 clones, with more than 80% occurring only once. Time point meaning: peripheral blood 6 weeks after treatment start. The sequences come from PBMCs, collected around atezolizumab (anti-PD-L1) treatment. These TCRs come from a man aged 65 to 85 with urothelial cancer.

V usage is TRBV18 and J usage is TRBJ2-3; maybe TRBD2 (6 bases). From germline, CDR1 is KGHSH and CDR2 LQKENI. Trimming cost V 1 base and J 0 bases, with 14 bases left between them. The CDR3 runs to 17 residues. The CDR3 DNA follows: TGTGCCAGCTCACCACTTCGTAGCGGAGTTAGCACAGATACGCAGTATTTT. Translating it yields CASSPLRSGVSTDTQYF.

The chain employs TRBV29-1 and TRBJ2-2; 11 bases fit TRBD2. V dropped 6 bases and J dropped 4; count of bases not matched to a gene: 7. Germline V gives CDR1 SQVTM, CDR2 ANQGSEA. CDR3 length: 15 residues. This chain's CDR3 is CSVATSGSFTGELFF. CDR3 sequence (DNA): TGCAGCGTGGCAACTAGCGGGAGTTTCACCGGGGAGCTGTTTTTT.

This clone has just a few counts. The chain carries TRBV18 and TRBJ1-5; TRBD1 aligns across 8 bases. Per germline, CDR1 KGHSH and CDR2 LQKENI. With 3 bases clipped from V and 11 bases from J, the junction kept 3 bases outside the gene matches. This CDR3 has 12 residues. The CDR3 region is CASSPNRGSQHF. In DNA form, the CDR3 reads TGTGCCAGCTCACCTAACAGGGGGTCCCAGCATTTT.

The rearrangement links TRBV7-8 to TRBJ2-1, with 7 bases that match TRBD2. Germline loops: CDR1 SGHVS, CDR2 FQNEAQ. This CDR3 has 18 amino acids. The trim removed 3 bases at V and 4 bases at J, leaving 15 bases unmatched. CDR3 amino acids: CASSFRVWQRGHYNEQFF. In DNA form, the CDR3 reads TGTGCCAGCAGCTTCAGAGTGTGGCAGCGGGGCCATTACAATGAGCAGTTCTTC.

This rearrangement joins TRBV5-6 to TRBJ2-7, with 7 positions matching TRBD2. Germline V gene lookup returns CDR1 SGHDT and CDR2 YYEEEE. The length of the CDR3 is 14 residues. After removal of 4 bases from V and 6 bases from J, the junction contained 10 bases not matched to a gene. The CDR3 DNA reads as TGTGCCAGCAGCACAAGCGGGAATAAGGCCGAGCAGTACTTC. Residues: CASSTSGNKAEQYF.

The chain links TRBV9 to TRBJ2-2; possible D gene TRBD1, 6 bases. The CDR3 consists of 15 residues. Germline lookup yields CDR1 SGDLS and CDR2 YYNGEE. Trimming shortened V by 4 bases and J by 2 bases, and 12 bases separated the two germline ends. The CDR3 loop reads CASSTRDTNTGELFF. CDR3 DNA sequence: TGTGCCAGCAGCACCCGGGACACTAACACCGGGGAGCTGTTTTTT.

This sequence joins TRBV7-2 and TRBJ1-5; no clear D. This CDR3 region has 15 residues. V lost 1 base, J lost 0 bases, and 7 bases lay in between. From germline, CDR1 is SGHTA and CDR2 FQGNSA. This chain's CDR3 is CASSLGWSSNQPQHF. The CDR3 DNA sequence: TGTGCCAGCAGCTTAGGATGGAGTAGCAATCAGCCCCAGCATTTT.

The chain combines TRBV5-4 with TRBJ2-1; 15 bases are a match to TRBD2. This CDR3 has 16 amino acids. Germline CDR1 reads SGHNT; CDR2 reads YYREEE (reference sequence). V trimming: 4 bases; J trimming: 10 bases; junction bases outside the gene matches: 9. The CDR3 here is CASSTRTSGRAGEQFF. The CDR3 nucleotides are TGTGCCAGCAGCACGAGGACTAGCGGGAGGGCAGGAGAGCAGTTCTTC.

The chain recombines TRBV7-2 with TRBJ2-5; 7 bases match TRBD2. Germline loops: CDR1 SGHTA, CDR2 FQGNSA. Trimming at V came to 5 bases and at J to 2 bases, leaving 8 bases not matched to a gene. This CDR3 spans 15 amino acids. The CDR3 nucleotides read TGTGCCAGCAGCATTCCACCGGGACTACAAGAGACCCAGTACTTC. Protein product: CASSIPPGLQETQYF.

V usage is TRBV11-2 and J usage is TRBJ2-7, with D perhaps matching TRBD2 (6 bases). V was clipped by 3 bases and J by 4 bases, with 22 bases between them. Germline V gene data show CDR1 as SGHAT and CDR2 as FQNNGV. This CDR3 has 17 residues. CDR3 protein: CASSFSLSGVSLYEQYF. Written as DNA, the CDR3 is TGTGCCAGCAGCTTTAGCCTGTCGGGAGTCAGTTTATACGAGCAGTACTTC. The whole variable domain, remainder taken from reference TRBV11-2 and TRBJ2-7, is EAGVAQSPRYKIIEKRQSVAFWCNPISGHATLYWYQQILGQGPKLLIQFQNNGVVDDSQLPKDRFSAERLKGVDSTLKIQPAKLEDSAVYLCASSFSLSGVSLYEQYFGPGTRLTVT.

The chain joins TRBV13 to TRBJ1-2, with 9 nucleotides matching TRBD1. V shed 8 bases and J 5 bases; nucleotides not matched to a gene: 3. The CDR3 loop spans 12 amino acids. The germline gives CDR1 PRHDT, CDR2 FYEKMQ (reference sequence). The CDR3 region has the DNA TGTGCCAGCCTCGGGACAGGGTATGGCTACACCTTC. Its translation: CASLGTGYGYTF. The full variable domain, its missing parts supplied by reference TRBV13 and TRBJ1-2, is AAGVIQSPRHLIKEKRETATLKCYPIPRHDTVYWYQQGPGQDPQFLISFYEKMQSDKGSIPDRFSAQQFSDYHSELNMSSLELGDSALYFCASLGTGYGYTFGSGTRLTVV.

Turning to this clone: This specimen includes other DNA sequences encoding the same CDR3. The rearrangement joins TRBV7-9 to TRBJ2-1, with 13 nucleotides matching TRBD2. V was clipped by 1 base and J by 7 bases; unmatched bases: 7. The CDR3 covers 17 residues. In germline, CDR1 is SEHNR, CDR2 FQNEAQ (reference sequence). CDR3 DNA: TGTGCCAGCAGCTTAGGGGGACTAGCGGGAAGGTATAATGAGCAGTTCTTC. Translation gives CASSLGGLAGRYNEQFF.

V is TRBV4-1 and J is TRBJ1-4; weak D call: TRBD1 (5 bases). This CDR3 spans 13 amino acids. Germline lookup yields CDR1 MGHRA and CDR2 YSYEKL. Deletions cut 4 bases from V and 10 bases from J, with 13 bases between. This CDR3 is CASSPRGEGKLFF. The DNA for the CDR3 is TGCGCCAGCAGCCCCCGAGGGGAGGGAAAACTGTTTTTT.

This chain connects TRBV19 to TRBJ2-2; a weak D match, TRBD1 (6 bases). Looked up from germline, CDR1 is LNHDA and CDR2 is SQIVND (reference sequence). The germline V and J ends were trimmed by 3 bases and 6 bases, with 11 bases remaining between them. The CDR3 totals 14 residues. The CDR3 region has the DNA TGTGCCAGTAGTATTTCAGGGGACCCCGGGGAGCTGTTTTTT. Protein product: CASSISGDPGELFF. The whole variable domain, remainder taken from reference TRBV19 and TRBJ2-2, is DGGITQSPKYLFRKEGQNVTLSCEQNLNHDAMYWYRQDPGQGLRLIYYSQIVNDFQKGDIAEGYSVSREKKESFPLTVTSAQKNPTAFYLCASSISGDPGELFFGEGSRLTVL.

The genes are TRBV6-1 and TRBJ1-5; perhaps TRBD1 as D (5 bases). The CDR3 spans 13 residues. Germline CDR1 is MNHNS and CDR2 is SASEGT. Trimming removed 4 bases at V and 3 bases at J, with 7 bases between. The CDR3 bases are TGTGCCAGCAGTGGGGGGGTCAATCAGCCCCAGCATTTT. Its translation is CASSGGVNQPQHF.

J is TRBJ2-5 and V is TRBV6-1; D gene unclear. The V end lost 8 bases, the J end lost 1 base, and 14 bases lay between the germline ends. The CDR3 is 14 residues long. In germline, CDR1 is MNHNS, CDR2 SASEGT. CDR3 DNA: TGTGCCAGCTCCCCTTCAGGTCCCCAAGAGACCCAGTACTTC. Protein sequence: CASSPSGPQETQYF.

V and J are TRBV5-1 and TRBJ1-4, with D possibly being TRBD1 (6 bases). V lost 4 bases to trimming and J lost 3 bases, with 16 bases between them. The germline gives CDR1 SGHRS, CDR2 YFSETQ. The CDR3 totals 16 residues. The DNA for the CDR3 is TGCGCCAGCAGCCGCCCCGCACAGGGACCTAATGAAAAACTGTTTTTT. Protein product: CASSRPAQGPNEKLFF.

The chain uses TRBV4-1 and TRBJ1-5, with no clear D. The CDR3 length is 14 residues. Trimming removed 1 base from V and 8 bases from J, with 12 bases in between. The germline CDR1 and CDR2 sequences are MGHRA and YSYEKL. The CDR3 reads CASSQAGRGEPQHF. For the CDR3, the DNA is TGCGCCAGCAGCCAAGCCGGTCGCGGGGAGCCCCAGCATTTT.

The rearrangement joins TRBV10-1 to TRBJ1-4, with 8 bases fitting TRBD1. The CDR3 is 17 amino acids. Germline values: CDR1 WNHNN, CDR2 SYGVQD (reference sequence). The trim removed 2 bases at V and 4 bases at J, leaving 9 bases unmatched. As DNA, the CDR3 is TGCGCCAGCAGTGAGGGGGACAGGTCCCCCTATAATGAAAAACTGTTTTTT. Amino acid sequence: CASSEGDRSPYNEKLFF.

The J gene is TRBJ1-1, the V gene TRBV28, with D maybe TRBD1 (5 bases). Between the trimmed V and J ends, which lost 4 bases and 2 bases, there was a span of 11 bases. The CDR3 is made up of 14 amino acids. CDR1 is MDHEN and CDR2 is SYDVKM in the germline V gene. The CDR3 region is CASSSGQLNTEAFF. The CDR3 nucleotides read TGTGCCAGCAGTTCCGGACAACTTAACACTGAAGCTTTCTTT.

The V gene is TRBV7-3, the J gene TRBJ2-1, with 8 bases that match TRBD2. The CDR3 consists of 14 residues. Germline CDR1 is SGHTA and CDR2 is FQGTGA. V shed 6 bases and J 6 bases; nucleotides not matched to a gene: 7. In nucleotides, the CDR3 is TGTGCCAGCAGGCCAGCGGGAGTTCCCAATGAGCAGTTCTTC. It yields the protein CASRPAGVPNEQFF.

V usage is TRBV7-9 and J usage is TRBJ2-1, with 9 bases matching TRBD1. Trimming took 5 bases from V and 1 from J; bases not matched to a gene: 12. CDR1 is SEHNR and CDR2 is FQNEAQ in the germline V gene (reference sequence). The CDR3 extends over 18 amino acids. The CDR3: CASSHPGTGKKSYNEQFF. Here the CDR3 DNA reads TGTGCCAGCAGCCACCCCGGGACAGGGAAGAAGTCCTACAATGAGCAGTTCTTC.

This clone has more than one count but fewer than ten. The chain links TRBV2 to TRBJ1-4; TRBD1 matches at 7 bases. The CDR3 consists of 16 residues. The ends lost 5 bases at V and 7 bases at J; junction bases unmatched: 13. Looked up from germline, CDR1 is SNHLY and CDR2 is FYNNEI. The CDR3 reads CASSSIVTGTREKLFF. For the CDR3, the DNA is TGTGCCAGCAGTTCCATAGTGACAGGGACCCGTGAAAAACTGTTTTTT.

This chain joins TRBV12-2 and TRBJ1-5; TRBD1, the table's D call, lacks a check against the DNA. TRBV12-2 is listed as a pseudogene. This CDR3 region has 18 residues. The DNA for the CDR3 is TGTGCAAGTCGACAAGTCCTAGAGACAGGGGGCGACAATCAGCCCCAGCATTTT. Protein sequence: CASRQVLETGGDNQPQHF.

The rearrangement links TRBV29-1 to TRBJ2-6; D gene ambiguous. CDR3 size: 15 residues. V lost 1 base, J lost 0 bases, and 7 bases lay in between. Per germline, CDR1 SQVTM and CDR2 ANQGSEA. CDR3 bases: TGCAGCGTTGAAGCTTTAGACTCTGGGGCCAACGTCCTGACTTTC. Amino acid sequence: CSVEALDSGANVLTF. The entire variable domain, with the rest obtained from reference TRBV29-1 and TRBJ2-6, is as follows: SAVISQKPSRDICQRGTSLTIQCQVDSQVTMMFWYRQQPGQSLTLIATANQGSEATYESGFVIDKFPISRPNLTFSTLTVSNMSPEDSSIYLCSVEALDSGANVLTFGAGSRLTVL.

The genes are TRBV19 and TRBJ1-5, with TRBD1 identical over 8 bases. Germline assignment: CDR1 LNHDA and CDR2 SQIVND (reference sequence). The ends lost 8 bases at V and 7 bases at J; junction bases unmatched: 7. CDR3 length equals 13 residues. The CDR3: CASGQGGPQPQHF. CDR3 nucleotide sequence: TGTGCCAGTGGACAGGGTGGTCCCCAGCCCCAGCATTTT.

The genes are TRBV5-1 and TRBJ2-7; TRBD2 might be the D (6 bases). CDR1 and CDR2 (germline): SGHRS, YFSETQ. The CDR3 totals 14 residues. The ends were cut back, 2 bases at V and 0 bases at J, with 9 bases in the middle. As DNA, the CDR3 is TGCGCCAGCAGCTTCGCGGGGAGCTCCTACGAGCAGTACTTC. Translation: CASSFAGSSYEQYF.

The J gene is TRBJ1-1, the V gene TRBV6-6; no firm D call. Germline V gene sequence: CDR1 MNHNY, CDR2 SVGAGI (reference sequence). V was clipped by 5 bases and J by 7 bases, with 17 bases between them. There are 14 residues in the CDR3. This CDR3 is CASSRKDGASEAFF. The CDR3, as DNA: TGTGCCAGCAGTAGAAAAGACGGAGCGAGTGAAGCTTTCTTT.

V is TRBV5-1 and J is TRBJ2-1; weak D call: TRBD1 (6 bases). V was shortened by 5 bases and J by 3 bases, with 18 bases between the two germline ends. This CDR3 has 16 amino acids. Germline-derived CDR1 and CDR2 are SGHRS and YFSETQ. The CDR3, as DNA: TGCGCCAGCAGACCTAACCTCAGGGGCGACTACAATGAGCAGTTCTTC. Translated, it gives CASRPNLRGDYNEQFF. Filled out from reference TRBV5-1 and TRBJ2-1, the complete variable domain reads KAGVTQTPRYLIKTRGQQVTLSCSPISGHRSVSWYQQTPGQGLQFLFEYFSETQRNKGNFPGRFSGRQFSNSRSEMNVSTLELGDSALYLCASRPNLRGDYNEQFFGPGTRLTVL.

There are a few counts of this clone. CDR3 residues: CASSVSPSSGGGGYTF. DNA for the CDR3: TGTGCCAGCAGCGTCTCTCCCTCCTCCGGGGGTGGTGGCTACACCTTC. The rearrangement links TRBV9 to TRBJ1-2, with a tentative D call TRBD1 (5 bases). The V gene lost 2 bases and the J gene lost 7 bases, with 21 bases spanning the gap. Germline V gives CDR1 SGDLS, CDR2 YYNGEE. This CDR3 comprises 16 residues.